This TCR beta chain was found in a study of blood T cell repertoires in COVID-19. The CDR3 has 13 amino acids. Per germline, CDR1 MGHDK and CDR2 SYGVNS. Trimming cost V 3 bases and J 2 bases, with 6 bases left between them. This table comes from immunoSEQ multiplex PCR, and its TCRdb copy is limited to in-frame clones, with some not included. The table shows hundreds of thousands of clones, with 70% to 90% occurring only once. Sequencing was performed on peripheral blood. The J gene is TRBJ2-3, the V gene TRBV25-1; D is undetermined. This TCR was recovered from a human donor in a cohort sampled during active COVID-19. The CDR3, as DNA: TGTGCCAGCAGTGACGACACCACAGATACGCAGTATTTT. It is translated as CASSDDTTDTQYF. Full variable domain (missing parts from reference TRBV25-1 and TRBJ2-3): EADIYQTPRYLVIGTGKKITLECSQTMGHDKMYWYQQDPGMELHLIHYSYGVNSTEKGDLSSESTVSRIRTEHFPLTLESARPSHTSQYLCASSDDTTDTQYFGPGTRLTVL.